The clone carrying this T cell receptor beta chain was detected many times. What it recognizes is unknown. The data derive from a study of T cell repertoires in cytomegalovirus infection. The wider study: Public signatures in TCR beta pointed to CMV infection and matching HLA type. Study-wide results and limits: People with CMV and the relevant HLA were identified by cumulative public TCR beta family frequency.

One entry per CDR3 protein results from TCRdb running MiXCR on the reads. The table includes about 260,000 distinct CDR3 sequences, less than 9.5% detected once. The CDR3 extends over 17 amino acids. Germline lookup yields CDR1 MNHEY and CDR2 SVGAGI. V was shortened by 1 base and J by 6 bases, with 18 bases between the two germline ends. V usage is TRBV6-5 and J usage is TRBJ2-2; D perhaps matches TRBD1 (7 bases). Sequenced: PBMCs. The receptor comes from a human donor in good health (CMV status not recorded). Some clones in this sample may be carry-over from other donors' samples. CDR3 sequence reads: CASSYWAGGTDAGELFF. The DNA for the CDR3 is TGTGCCAGCAGTTACTGGGCTGGGGGGACAGACGCCGGGGAGCTGTTTTTT.